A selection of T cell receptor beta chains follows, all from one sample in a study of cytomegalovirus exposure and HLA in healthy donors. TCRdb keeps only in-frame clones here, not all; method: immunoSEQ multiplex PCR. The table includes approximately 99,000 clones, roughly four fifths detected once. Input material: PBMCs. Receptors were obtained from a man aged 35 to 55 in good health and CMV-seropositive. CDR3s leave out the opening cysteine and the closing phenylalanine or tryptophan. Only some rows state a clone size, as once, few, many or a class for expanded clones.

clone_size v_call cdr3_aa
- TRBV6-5 ASSATGTDYQPQH
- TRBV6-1 ASADASGATYEQY
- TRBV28 ASSPRGSTYEQY
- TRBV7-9 ASSLAAVTGANVLT
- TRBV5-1 ASSWTGPHGYGYT
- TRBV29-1 SVAVSEAYEQY
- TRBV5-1 ASSSHGVGPGELF
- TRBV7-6 ASSSGLFEQF
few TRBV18 ASSPTQTSSSY
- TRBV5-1 ASSSMPNNEQF
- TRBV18 ASSPGTGGTGNEQF
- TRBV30 AWSVRGNTEAF
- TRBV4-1 ASSQTGNQPQH
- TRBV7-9 ASSLMGTPGTEAF
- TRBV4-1 ASSQERGVPRDRWEKLF